The clone carrying this T cell receptor (beta chain) was recorded a few times. Its antigen is undetermined. This specimen comes from a study of PD-1 blockade in classical Hodgkin lymphoma. Study outcomes and limitations: Complete responders had baseline diversity similar to newly diagnosed patients.

Profiled with immunoSEQ multiplex PCR; TCRdb holds only in-frame clones, not every one. The sample comprises tens of thousands of clones, over 55% of which are singletons, and 3% to 3.5% rests with the top ten. Autologous stem cell transplantation was followed by relapse in every patient, and brentuximab vedotin exposure varied. Sequenced material: peripheral blood mononuclear cells (PBMCs), taken before the second cycle of nivolumab. The clonotype originates from a human donor with classical Hodgkin lymphoma.

The CDR3 DNA reads as TGCAGCGTAGAGGGACAGGGGGCTGGCGGCTACACCTTC. This translates into CSVEGQGAGGYTF. The rearrangement links TRBV29-1 to TRBJ1-2; 12 bases line up with TRBD1. This CDR3 contains 13 residues. Germline V gene lookup returns CDR1 SQVTM and CDR2 ANQGSEA. J was trimmed by 8 bases and V by 6 bases; bases with no gene match: 7.